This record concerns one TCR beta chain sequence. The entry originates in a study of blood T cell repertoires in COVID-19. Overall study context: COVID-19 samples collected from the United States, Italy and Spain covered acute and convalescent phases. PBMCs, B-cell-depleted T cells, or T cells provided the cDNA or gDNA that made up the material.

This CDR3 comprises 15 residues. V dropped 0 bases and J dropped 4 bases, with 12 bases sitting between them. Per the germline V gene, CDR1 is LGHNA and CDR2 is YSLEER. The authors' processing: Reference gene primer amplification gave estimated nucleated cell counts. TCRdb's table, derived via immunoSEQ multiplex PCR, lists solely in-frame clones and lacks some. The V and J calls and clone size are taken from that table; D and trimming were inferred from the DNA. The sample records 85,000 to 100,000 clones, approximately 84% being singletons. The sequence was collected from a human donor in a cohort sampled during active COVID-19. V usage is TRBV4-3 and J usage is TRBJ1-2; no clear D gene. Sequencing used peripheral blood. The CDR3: CASSQDRVASYGYTF. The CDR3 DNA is TGCGCCAGCAGCCAAGATCGGGTGGCTAGCTATGGCTACACCTTC.